This TCR beta chain was found in a study of vaccination and CD4 T cells after COVID-19. This clonotype has a handful of counts. Its antigen is as yet unknown. V lost 3 bases, J lost 3 bases, and 14 bases lay in between. CDR3 length equals 15 residues. Germline CDR1 is SGHTA and CDR2 is FQGTGA. Treatment described: roughly nine-day PBMC culture with coronavirus spike peptide pools or control peptides (ViraFEST assay). During the years 2011-2018, before the COVID-19 pandemic, the unexposed donor's CD4+ T cells were collected. Sequenced with the Oncomine TCR Beta short-read assay was DNA taken from cultured CD4+ T cells. Once CD4+ T cells had been cultured, genomic DNA was extracted from them. TCRdb fed the PCR reads into MiXCR, producing one record per CDR3 protein. The table lists 5,000 to 7,000 distinct CDR3 sequences, approximately 39% of them singletons.

The source material was CD4+ T cells from blood, cultured in vitro. This clonotype was obtained from a human donor in good health. The chain joins TRBV7-3 to TRBJ1-1, with a weak D call TRBD1 (5 bases). In DNA form, the CDR3 reads TGTGCCAGCAGCTTCCAGGGAATAGGAGACACTGAAGCTTTCTTT. Translation: CASSFQGIGDTEAFF.